The sequence of this T cell receptor (beta chain) was determined in a study of blood T cell repertoires in COVID-19. Study-level background: COVID-19 samples from acute and convalescent phases originated in the United States, Italy and Spain. T cells, B-cell-depleted T cells, or PBMCs supplied cDNA or gDNA.

The V segment lost 4 bases and the J segment 2 bases; nucleotides outside the gene matches: 10. The CDR3 consists of 17 residues. From germline, CDR1 is MNHEY and CDR2 SVGEGT. Per the authors' pipeline: Estimated nucleated cell counts came from reference gene primer amplification. Libraries were prepared by immunoSEQ multiplex PCR; TCRdb keeps only in-frame clonotypes and omits some of them. V, J and clone size are taken as reported in that table, and D and trimming were inferred from the DNA itself. The repertoire holds 300,000 to 400,000 clones, 87% seen once, with around 8% in the top ten. The receptor's source is a woman between 50 and 59 years old who had recovered from COVID-19. This chain uses TRBV6-2 or TRBV6-3 with TRBJ1-5; 8 bases line up with TRBD1. The specimen sequenced was peripheral blood. CDR3 residues: CASSFDQGALGNQPQHF. DNA of the CDR3: TGTGCCAGCAGTTTCGACCAGGGGGCTCTTGGCAATCAGCCCCAGCATTTT.